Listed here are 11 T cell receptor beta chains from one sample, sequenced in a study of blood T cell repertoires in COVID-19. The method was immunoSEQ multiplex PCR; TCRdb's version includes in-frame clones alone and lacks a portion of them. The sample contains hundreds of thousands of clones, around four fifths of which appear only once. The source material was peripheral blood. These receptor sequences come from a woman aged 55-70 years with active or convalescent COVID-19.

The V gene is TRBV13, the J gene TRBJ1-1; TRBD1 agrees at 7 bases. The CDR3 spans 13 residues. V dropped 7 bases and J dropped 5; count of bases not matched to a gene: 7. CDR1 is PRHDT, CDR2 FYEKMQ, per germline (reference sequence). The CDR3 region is CASKSPGGTEAFF. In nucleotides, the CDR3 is TGTGCCAGCAAATCCCCAGGGGGGACTGAAGCTTTCTTT. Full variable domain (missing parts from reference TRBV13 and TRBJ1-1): AAGVIQSPRHLIKEKRETATLKCYPIPRHDTVYWYQQGPGQDPQFLISFYEKMQSDKGSIPDRFSAQQFSDYHSELNMSSLELGDSALYFCASKSPGGTEAFFGQGTRLTVV.

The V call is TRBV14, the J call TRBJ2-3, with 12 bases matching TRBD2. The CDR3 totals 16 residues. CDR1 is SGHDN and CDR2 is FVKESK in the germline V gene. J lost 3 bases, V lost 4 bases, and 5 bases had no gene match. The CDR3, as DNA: TGTGCCAGCAGCCCAGGACTAGCGGGGAAAACAGATACGCAGTATTTT. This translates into CASSPGLAGKTDTQYF.

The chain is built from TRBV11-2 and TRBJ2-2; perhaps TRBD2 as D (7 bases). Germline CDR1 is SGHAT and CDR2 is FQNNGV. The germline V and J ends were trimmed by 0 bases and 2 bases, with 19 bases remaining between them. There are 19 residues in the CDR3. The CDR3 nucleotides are TGTGCCAGCAGCTTAGATGGGCGGGGGCCCGTTCCAAACACCGGGGAGCTGTTTTTT. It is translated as CASSLDGRGPVPNTGELFF. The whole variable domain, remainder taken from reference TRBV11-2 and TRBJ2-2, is EAGVAQSPRYKIIEKRQSVAFWCNPISGHATLYWYQQILGQGPKLLIQFQNNGVVDDSQLPKDRFSAERLKGVDSTLKIQPAKLEDSAVYLCASSLDGRGPVPNTGELFFGEGSRLTVL.

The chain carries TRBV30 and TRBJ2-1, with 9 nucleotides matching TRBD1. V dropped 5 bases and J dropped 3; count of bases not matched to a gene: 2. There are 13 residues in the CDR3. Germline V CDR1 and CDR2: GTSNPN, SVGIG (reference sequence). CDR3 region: CAWDRGNYNEQFF. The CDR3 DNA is TGTGCCTGGGACAGGGGGAACTACAATGAGCAGTTCTTC.

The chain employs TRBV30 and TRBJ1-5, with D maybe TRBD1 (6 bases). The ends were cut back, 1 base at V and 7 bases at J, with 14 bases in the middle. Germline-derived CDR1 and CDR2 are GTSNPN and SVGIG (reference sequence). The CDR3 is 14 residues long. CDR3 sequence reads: CAWSAHIGQQPQHF. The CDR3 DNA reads TGTGCCTGGAGTGCACACATCGGACAGCAGCCCCAGCATTTT.

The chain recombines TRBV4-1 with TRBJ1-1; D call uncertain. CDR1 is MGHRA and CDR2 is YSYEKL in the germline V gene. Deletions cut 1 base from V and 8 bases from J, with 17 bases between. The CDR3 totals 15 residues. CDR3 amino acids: CASSQVPRASGEAFF. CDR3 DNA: TGCGCCAGCAGCCAAGTCCCACGGGCTTCGGGAGAAGCTTTCTTT.

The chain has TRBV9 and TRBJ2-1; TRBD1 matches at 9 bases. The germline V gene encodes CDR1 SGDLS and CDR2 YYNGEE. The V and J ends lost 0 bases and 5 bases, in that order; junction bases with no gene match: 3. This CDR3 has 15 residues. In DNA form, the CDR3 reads TGTGCCAGCAGCGTAGAGGGACAGGGAAACAATGAGCAGTTCTTC. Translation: CASSVEGQGNNEQFF. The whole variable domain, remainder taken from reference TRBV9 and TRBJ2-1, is DSGVTQTPKHLITATGQRVTLRCSPRSGDLSVYWYQQSLDQGLQFLIQYYNGEERAKGNILERFSAQQFPDLHSELNLSSLELGDSALYFCASSVEGQGNNEQFFGPGTRLTVL.

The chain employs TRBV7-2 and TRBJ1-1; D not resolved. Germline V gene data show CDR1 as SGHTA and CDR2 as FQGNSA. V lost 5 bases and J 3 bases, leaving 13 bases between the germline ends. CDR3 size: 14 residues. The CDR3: CASSPRGSYTEAFF. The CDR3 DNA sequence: TGTGCCAGCAGCCCTCGAGGGTCGTACACTGAAGCTTTCTTT.

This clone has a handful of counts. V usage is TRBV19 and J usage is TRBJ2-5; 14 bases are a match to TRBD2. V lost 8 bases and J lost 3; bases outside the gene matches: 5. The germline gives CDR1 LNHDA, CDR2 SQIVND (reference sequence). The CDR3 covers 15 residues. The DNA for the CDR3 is TGTGCCAGTCGACCGGGACTAGCGGGGGAAGAGACCCAGTACTTC. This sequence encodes CASRPGLAGEETQYF.

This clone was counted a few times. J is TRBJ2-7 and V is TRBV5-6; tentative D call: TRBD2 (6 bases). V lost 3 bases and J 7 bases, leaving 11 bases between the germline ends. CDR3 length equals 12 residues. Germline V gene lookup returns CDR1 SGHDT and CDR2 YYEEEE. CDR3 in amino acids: CASSWPGGEQYF. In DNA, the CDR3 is TGTGCCAGCAGCTGGCCCGGGGGAGAGCAGTACTTC.

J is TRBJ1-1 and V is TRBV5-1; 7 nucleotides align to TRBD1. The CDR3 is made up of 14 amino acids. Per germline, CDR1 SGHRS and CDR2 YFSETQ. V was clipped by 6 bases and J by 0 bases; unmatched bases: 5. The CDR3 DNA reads TGCGCCAGCATGGACAGGACTATGAACACTGAAGCTTTCTTT. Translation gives CASMDRTMNTEAFF.